Given below is one TCR beta chain in context. Using immunoSEQ multiplex PCR, the repertoire was profiled, and TCRdb retains in-frame clones only, with some absent. The repertoire consists of approximately 720,000 clones, with around 92% occurring once and the leading ten covering approximately 24%. This specimen comes from a study of shared clonotypes between healthy human individuals. Naive-designated CD8 cells lacked CD45RO, were positively enriched for CCR7, and omitted terminally differentiated effector memory CD45RA+ cells. CDR3 size: 18 residues. Germline-derived CDR1 and CDR2 are SQVTM and ANQGSEA. V shed 4 bases, J shed 2 bases, and the junction held 17 bases outside the gene matches.

This receptor was identified in a man aged 30 to 39 in good health. The chain is built from TRBV29-1 and TRBJ2-1; 7 nucleotides line up with TRBD2. What was sequenced was naive CD8+ T cells sorted from blood. The CDR3 region is CSVVWVAGTGHTYNEQFF. The CDR3 nucleotides read TGCAGCGTTGTATGGGTAGCGGGTACCGGGCACACCTACAATGAGCAGTTCTTC.